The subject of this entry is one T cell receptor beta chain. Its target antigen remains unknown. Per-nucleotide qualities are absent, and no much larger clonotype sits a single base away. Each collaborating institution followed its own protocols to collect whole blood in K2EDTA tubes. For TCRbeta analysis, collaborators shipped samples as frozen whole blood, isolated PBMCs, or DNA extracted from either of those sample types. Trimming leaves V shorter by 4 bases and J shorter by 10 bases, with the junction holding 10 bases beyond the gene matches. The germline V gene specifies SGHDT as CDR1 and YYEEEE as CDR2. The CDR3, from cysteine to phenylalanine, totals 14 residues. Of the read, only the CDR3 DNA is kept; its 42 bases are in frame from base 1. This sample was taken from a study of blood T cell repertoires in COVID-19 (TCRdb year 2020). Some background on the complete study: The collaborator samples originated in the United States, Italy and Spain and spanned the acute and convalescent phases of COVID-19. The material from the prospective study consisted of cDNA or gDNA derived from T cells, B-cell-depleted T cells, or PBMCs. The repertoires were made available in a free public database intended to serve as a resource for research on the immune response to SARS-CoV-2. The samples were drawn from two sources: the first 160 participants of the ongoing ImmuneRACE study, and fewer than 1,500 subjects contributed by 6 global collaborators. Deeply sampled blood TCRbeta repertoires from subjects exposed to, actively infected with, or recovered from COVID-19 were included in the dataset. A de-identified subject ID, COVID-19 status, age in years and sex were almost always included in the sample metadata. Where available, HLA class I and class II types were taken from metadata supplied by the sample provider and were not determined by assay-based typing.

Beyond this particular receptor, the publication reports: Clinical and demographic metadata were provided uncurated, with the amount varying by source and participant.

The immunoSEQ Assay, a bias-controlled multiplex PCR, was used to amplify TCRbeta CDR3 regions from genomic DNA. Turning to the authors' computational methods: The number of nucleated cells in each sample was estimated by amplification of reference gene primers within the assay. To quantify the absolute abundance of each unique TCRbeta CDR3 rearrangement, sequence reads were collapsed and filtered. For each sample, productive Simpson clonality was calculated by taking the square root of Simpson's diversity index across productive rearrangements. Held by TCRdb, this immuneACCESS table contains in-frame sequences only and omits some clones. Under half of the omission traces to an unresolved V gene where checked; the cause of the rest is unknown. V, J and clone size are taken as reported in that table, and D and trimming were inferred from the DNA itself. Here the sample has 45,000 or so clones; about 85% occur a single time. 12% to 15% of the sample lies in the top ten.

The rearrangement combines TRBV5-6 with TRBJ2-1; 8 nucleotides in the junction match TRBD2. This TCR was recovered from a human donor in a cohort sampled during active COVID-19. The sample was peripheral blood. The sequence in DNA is TGTGCCAGCAGCGTACCGGGACTAGAGGGAGAGCAGTTCTTC. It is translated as CASSVPGLEGEQFF. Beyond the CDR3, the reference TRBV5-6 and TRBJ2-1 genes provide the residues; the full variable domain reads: DAGVTQSPTHLIKTRGQQVTLRCSPKSGHDTVSWYQQALGQGPQFIFQYYEEEERQRGNFPDRFSGHQFPNYSSELNVNALLLGDSALYLCASSVPGLEGEQFFGPGTRLTVL.